Listed here are 3 T cell receptor beta chains from one sample, sequenced in a study of blood T cells in healthy people across ages. Combining a sample-barcoded 5' primer with a J-beta primer mix, a second PCR ran for about 7 to 11 cycles. TCRdb passed the 5' RACE reads through MiXCR, listing each CDR3 protein once. The top ten clones hold approximately 7.9% of a sample with 1.2 million to 1.5 million distinct CDR3 sequences, roughly 40% of them seen once. The sequencing sample was made of blood. The receptors were sampled from a woman between 18 and 29 years old in good health.

This clonotype came up a few times. The rearrangement uses TRBV29-1 and TRBJ1-1; 7 bases line up with TRBD1. The CDR3 is made up of 12 amino acids. The trim removed 6 bases at V and 4 bases at J, leaving 5 bases unmatched. CDR1 and CDR2 (germline): SQVTM, ANQGSEA. CDR3 sequence reads: CSVLTGVTEAFF. CDR3 sequence (DNA): TGCAGCGTACTAACAGGGGTCACTGAAGCTTTCTTT.

The V and J genes are TRBV28 and TRBJ2-5; 8 positions agree with TRBD1. Germline CDR1 and CDR2: MDHEN and SYDVKM. The CDR3 contains 15 residues. Trimming at V came to 5 bases and at J to 1 base, leaving 6 bases not matched to a gene. DNA of the CDR3: TGTGCCAGCAGTCGACTGGACAGGGTCCAAGAGACCCAGTACTTC. As protein: CASSRLDRVQETQYF.

This clonotype was counted a few times. This rearrangement joins TRBV25-1 to TRBJ1-1; 7 bases are shared with TRBD1. The CDR3 is made up of 17 amino acids. The ends lost 5 bases at V and 3 bases at J; junction bases unmatched: 15. The V gene's germline CDR1 is MGHDK and CDR2 SYGVNS. CDR3 coding DNA: TGTGCCAGCAGTCAGCTCTACAGGGGAGGGTGGGACACTGAAGCTTTCTTT. Encoded protein: CASSQLYRGGWDTEAFF. The entire variable domain, with the rest obtained from reference TRBV25-1 and TRBJ1-1, is as follows: EADIYQTPRYLVIGTGKKITLECSQTMGHDKMYWYQQDPGMELHLIHYSYGVNSTEKGDLSSESTVSRIRTEHFPLTLESARPSHTSQYLCASSQLYRGGWDTEAFFGQGTRLTVV.